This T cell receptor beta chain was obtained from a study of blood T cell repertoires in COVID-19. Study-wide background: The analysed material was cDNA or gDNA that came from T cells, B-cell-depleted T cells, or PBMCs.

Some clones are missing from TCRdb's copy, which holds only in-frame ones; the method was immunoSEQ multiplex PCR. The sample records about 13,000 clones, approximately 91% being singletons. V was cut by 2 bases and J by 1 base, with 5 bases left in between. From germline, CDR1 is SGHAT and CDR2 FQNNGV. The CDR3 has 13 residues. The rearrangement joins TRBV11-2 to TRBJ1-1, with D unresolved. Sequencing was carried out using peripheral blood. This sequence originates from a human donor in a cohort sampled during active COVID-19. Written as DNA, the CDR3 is TGTGCCAGCAGCTTAAACACGAACACTGAAGCTTTCTTT. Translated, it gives CASSLNTNTEAFF.